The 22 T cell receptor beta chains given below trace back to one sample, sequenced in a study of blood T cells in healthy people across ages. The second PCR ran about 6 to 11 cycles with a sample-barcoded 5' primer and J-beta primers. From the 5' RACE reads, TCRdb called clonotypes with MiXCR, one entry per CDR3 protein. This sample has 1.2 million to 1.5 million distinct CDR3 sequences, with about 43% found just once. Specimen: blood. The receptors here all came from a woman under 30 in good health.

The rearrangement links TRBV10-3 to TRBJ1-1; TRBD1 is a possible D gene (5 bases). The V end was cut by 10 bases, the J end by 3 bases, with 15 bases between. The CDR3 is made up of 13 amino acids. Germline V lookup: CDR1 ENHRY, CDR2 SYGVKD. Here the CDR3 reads CASGGEGYTEAFF. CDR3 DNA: TGTGCCAGCGGGGGGGAGGGGTACACTGAAGCTTTCTTT.

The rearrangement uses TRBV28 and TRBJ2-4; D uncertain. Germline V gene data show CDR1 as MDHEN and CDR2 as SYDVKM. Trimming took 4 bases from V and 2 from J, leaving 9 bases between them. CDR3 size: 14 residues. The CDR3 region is CASSSHGPKNIQYF. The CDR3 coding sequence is TGTGCCAGCAGTTCCCATGGGCCCAAAAACATTCAGTACTTC.

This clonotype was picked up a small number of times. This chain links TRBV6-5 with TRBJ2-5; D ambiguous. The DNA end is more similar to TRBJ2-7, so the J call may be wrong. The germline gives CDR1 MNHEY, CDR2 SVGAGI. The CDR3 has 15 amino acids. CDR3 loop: CASSPGLVRSYEQYF. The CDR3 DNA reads TGTGCCAGCAGCCCCGGGCTAGTTAGGTCCTACGAGCAGTACTTC.

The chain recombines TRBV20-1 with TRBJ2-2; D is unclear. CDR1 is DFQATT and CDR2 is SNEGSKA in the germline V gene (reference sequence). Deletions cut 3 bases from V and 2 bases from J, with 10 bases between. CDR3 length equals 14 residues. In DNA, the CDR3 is TGCAGTGCTAGGCCGGTGGATAACACCGGGGAGCTGTTTTTT. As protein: CSARPVDNTGELFF.

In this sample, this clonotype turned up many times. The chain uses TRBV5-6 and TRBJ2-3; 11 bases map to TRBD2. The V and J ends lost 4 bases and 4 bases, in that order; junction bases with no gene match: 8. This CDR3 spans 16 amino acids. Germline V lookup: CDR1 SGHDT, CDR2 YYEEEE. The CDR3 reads CASSQTSGDSADTQYF. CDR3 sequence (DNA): TGTGCCAGCAGCCAGACTAGCGGGGACTCAGCAGATACGCAGTATTTT.

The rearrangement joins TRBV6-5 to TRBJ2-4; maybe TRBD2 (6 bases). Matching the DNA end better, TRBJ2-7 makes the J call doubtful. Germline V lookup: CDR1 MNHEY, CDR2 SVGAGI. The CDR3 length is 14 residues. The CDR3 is CASSSYTGAYEQYF. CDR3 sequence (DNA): TGTGCCAGCAGTTCCTATACGGGGGCCTACGAGCAGTACTTC.

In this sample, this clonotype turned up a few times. CDR3 DNA: TGTGCCAGTAGTATCGATCACAGCACAGATACGCAGTATTTT. Translated, it gives CASSIDHSTDTQYF. This rearrangement joins TRBV19 to TRBJ2-3; D gene unclear. The germline gives CDR1 LNHDA, CDR2 SQIVND (reference sequence). With 3 bases removed from V and 0 bases from J, the gap between germline ends came to 7 bases. There are 14 residues in the CDR3.

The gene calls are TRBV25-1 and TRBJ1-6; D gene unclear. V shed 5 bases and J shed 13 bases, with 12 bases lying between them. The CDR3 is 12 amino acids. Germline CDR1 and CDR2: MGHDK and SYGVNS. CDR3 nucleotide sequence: TGTGCCAGCAGTTTGGGGTACAATCCCCTCCACTTT. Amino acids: CASSLGYNPLHF. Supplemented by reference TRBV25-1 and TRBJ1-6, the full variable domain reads EADIYQTPRYLVIGTGKKITLECSQTMGHDKMYWYQQDPGMELHLIHYSYGVNSTEKGDLSSESTVSRIRTEHFPLTLESARPSHTSQYLCASSLGYNPLHFGNGTRLTVT.

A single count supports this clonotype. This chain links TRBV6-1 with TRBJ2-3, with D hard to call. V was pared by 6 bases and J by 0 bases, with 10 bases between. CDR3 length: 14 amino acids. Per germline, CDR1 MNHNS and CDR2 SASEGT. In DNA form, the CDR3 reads TGTGCCAGCAGGGCTACTGCTAGCACAGATACGCAGTATTTT. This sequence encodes CASRATASTDTQYF.

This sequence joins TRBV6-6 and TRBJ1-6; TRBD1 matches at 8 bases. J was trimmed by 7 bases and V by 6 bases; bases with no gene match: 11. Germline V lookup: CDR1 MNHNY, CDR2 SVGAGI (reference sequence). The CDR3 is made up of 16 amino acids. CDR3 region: CASRPTDRGGNSPLHF. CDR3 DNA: TGTGCCAGCAGACCAACAGACAGGGGTGGGAATTCACCCCTCCACTTT.

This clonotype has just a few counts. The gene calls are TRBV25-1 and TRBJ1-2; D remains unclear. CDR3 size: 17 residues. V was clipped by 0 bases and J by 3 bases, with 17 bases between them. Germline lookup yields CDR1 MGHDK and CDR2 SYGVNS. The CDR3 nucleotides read TGTGCCAGCAGTGAATATATGGGCAGCCCTCTCTACTATGGCTACACCTTC. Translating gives CASSEYMGSPLYYGYTF.

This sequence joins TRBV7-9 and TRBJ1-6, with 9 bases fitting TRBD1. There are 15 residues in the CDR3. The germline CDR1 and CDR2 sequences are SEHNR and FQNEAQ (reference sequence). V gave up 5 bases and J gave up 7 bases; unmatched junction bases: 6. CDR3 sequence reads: CASSPGQGNNSPLHF. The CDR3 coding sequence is TGTGCCAGCAGCCCCGGACAGGGGAACAATTCACCCCTCCACTTT.

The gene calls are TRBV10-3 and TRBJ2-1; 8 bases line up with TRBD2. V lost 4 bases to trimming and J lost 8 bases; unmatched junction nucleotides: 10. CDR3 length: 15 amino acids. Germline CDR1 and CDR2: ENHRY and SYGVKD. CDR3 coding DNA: TGTGCCATCAGTGGGAAGGGAGCGGGAGTGGATGAGCAGTTCTTC. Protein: CAISGKGAGVDEQFF.

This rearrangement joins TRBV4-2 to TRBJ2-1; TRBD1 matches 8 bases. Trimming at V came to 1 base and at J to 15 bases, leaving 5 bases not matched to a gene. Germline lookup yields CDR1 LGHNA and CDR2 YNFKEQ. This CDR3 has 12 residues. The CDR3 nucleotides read TGTGCCAGCAGCCAAGGCTCAGGGGGCCGGTTCTTC. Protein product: CASSQGSGGRFF.

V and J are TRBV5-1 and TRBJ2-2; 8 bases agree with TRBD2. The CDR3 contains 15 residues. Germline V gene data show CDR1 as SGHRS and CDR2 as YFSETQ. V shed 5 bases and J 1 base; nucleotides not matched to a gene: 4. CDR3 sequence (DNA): TGCGCCAGCAGTCCACTAGCGGAGAACACCGGGGAGCTGTTTTTT. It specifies CASSPLAENTGELFF.

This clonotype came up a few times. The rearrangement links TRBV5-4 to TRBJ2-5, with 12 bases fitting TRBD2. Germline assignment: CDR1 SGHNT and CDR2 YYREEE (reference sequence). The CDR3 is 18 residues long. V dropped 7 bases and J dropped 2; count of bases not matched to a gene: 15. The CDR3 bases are TGTGCCAGCGGATCACGGACTAGCGGGGACGGATTGCAAGAGACCCAGTACTTC. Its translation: CASGSRTSGDGLQETQYF. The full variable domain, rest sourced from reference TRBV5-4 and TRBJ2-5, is ETGVTQSPTHLIKTRGQQVTLRCSSQSGHNTVSWYQQALGQGPQFIFQYYREEENGRGNFPPRFSGLQFPNYSSELNVNALELDDSALYLCASGSRTSGDGLQETQYFGPGTRLLVL.

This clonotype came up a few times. CDR3: CSARKAGSSYEQYF. The DNA for the CDR3 is TGCAGTGCTAGAAAGGCCGGTAGCTCCTACGAGCAGTACTTC. The rearrangement joins TRBV20-1 to TRBJ2-7; D not certain. CDR1 and CDR2 (germline): DFQATT, SNEGSKA (reference sequence). This CDR3 has 14 residues. V was clipped by 2 bases and J by 0 bases, with 11 bases between them.

The CDR3 loop reads CASSGQGSHYGYTF. For the CDR3, the DNA is TGTGCCAGCAGTGGTCAGGGCAGTCACTATGGCTACACCTTC. The rearrangement uses TRBV2 and TRBJ1-2, with D tentatively TRBD1 (5 bases). V shed 4 bases and J shed 3 bases, with 12 bases lying between them. This CDR3 is built from 14 residues. CDR1 is SNHLY, CDR2 FYNNEI, per germline.

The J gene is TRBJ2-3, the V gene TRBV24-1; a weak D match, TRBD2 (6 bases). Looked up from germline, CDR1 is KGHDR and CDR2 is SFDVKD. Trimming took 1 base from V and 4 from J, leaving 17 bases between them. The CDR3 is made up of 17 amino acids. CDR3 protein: CATSDLYGTPGSDTQYF. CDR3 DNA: TGTGCCACCAGTGATTTATATGGGACTCCTGGATCAGATACGCAGTATTTT.

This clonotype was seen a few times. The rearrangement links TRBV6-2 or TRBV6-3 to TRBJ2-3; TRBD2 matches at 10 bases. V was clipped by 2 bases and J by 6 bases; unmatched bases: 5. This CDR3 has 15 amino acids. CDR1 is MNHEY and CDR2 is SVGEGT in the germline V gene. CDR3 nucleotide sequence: TGTGCCAGCAGTTACAATCTAGCGGGGGTGGATACGCAGTATTTT. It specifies CASSYNLAGVDTQYF.

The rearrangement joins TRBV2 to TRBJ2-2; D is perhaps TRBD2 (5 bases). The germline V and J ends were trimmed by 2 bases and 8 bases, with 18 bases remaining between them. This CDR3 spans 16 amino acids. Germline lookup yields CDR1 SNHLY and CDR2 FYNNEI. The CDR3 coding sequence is TGTGCCAGCAGTGAATGGCGGGCGAGTGTTTCAGGGGAGCTGTTTTTT. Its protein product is CASSEWRASVSGELFF.

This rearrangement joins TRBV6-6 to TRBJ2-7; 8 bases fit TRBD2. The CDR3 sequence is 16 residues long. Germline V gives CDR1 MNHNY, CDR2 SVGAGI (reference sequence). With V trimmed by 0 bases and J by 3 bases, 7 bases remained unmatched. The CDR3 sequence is CASSYSKDAGGYEQYF. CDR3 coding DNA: TGTGCCAGCAGTTACTCGAAAGATGCGGGAGGCTACGAGCAGTACTTC.